The clone carrying this T cell receptor beta chain has a count of ten or more. TCRdb re-analysed the RT-PCR reads in MiXCR, keeping a single row per CDR3 protein. This sample has 100,000 to 120,000 distinct CDR3 sequences; approximately 35% occur once, and the top ten carry 27%. Trimming took 4 bases from V and 4 from J; bases not matched to a gene: 10. The CDR3 sequence is 15 residues long. The germline gives CDR1 SQVTM, CDR2 ANQGSEA. These data originate in a study of patients and donors after allogeneic stem cell transplantation. The TCR originated in a human donor who was either an allogeneic HSCT recipient or a stem cell or donor lymphocyte infusion donor (not recorded which). It is not recorded whose cells these are; they may come from a transplant donor. The material sequenced was blood, either unsorted or a sorted T cell fraction (not recorded which). This chain connects TRBV29-1 to TRBJ2-5; 9 positions match TRBD2. Here the CDR3 reads CSVVGSGRTLETQYF. For the CDR3, the DNA is TGCAGCGTTGTCGGTAGCGGGAGAACTTTAGAGACCCAGTACTTC.